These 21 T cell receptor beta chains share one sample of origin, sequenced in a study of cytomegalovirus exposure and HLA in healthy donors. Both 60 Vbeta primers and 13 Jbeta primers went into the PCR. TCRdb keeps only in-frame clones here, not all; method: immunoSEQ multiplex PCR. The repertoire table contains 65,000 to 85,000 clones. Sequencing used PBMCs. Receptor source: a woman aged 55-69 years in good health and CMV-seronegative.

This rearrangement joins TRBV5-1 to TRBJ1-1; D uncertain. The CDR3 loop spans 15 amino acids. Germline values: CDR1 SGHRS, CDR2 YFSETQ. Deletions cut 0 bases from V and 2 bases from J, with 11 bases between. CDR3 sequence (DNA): TGCGCCAGCAGCTTGGTCGGAGGCACCAACACTGAAGCTTTCTTT. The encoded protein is CASSLVGGTNTEAFF.

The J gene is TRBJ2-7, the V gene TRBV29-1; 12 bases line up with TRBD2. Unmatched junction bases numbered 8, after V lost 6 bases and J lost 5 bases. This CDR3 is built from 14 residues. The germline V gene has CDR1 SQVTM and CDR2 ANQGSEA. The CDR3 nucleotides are TGCAGCGTGGCCGGACTAGCGGGAAATAACGAGCAGTACTTC. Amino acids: CSVAGLAGNNEQYF.

The CDR3 region has the DNA TGCGCCAGCAGCTTGGACCAGGGGGCCACTGAAGCTTTCTTT. Protein sequence: CASSLDQGATEAFF. The chain employs TRBV5-1 and TRBJ1-1, with 8 bases lining up with TRBD1. This CDR3 contains 14 residues. V was pared by 0 bases and J by 4 bases, with 2 bases of the junction left unmatched. The germline V gene has CDR1 SGHRS and CDR2 YFSETQ.

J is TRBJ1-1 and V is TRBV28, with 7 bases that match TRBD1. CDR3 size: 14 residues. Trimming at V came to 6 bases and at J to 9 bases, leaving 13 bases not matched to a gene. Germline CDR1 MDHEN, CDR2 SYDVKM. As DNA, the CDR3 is TGTGCCAGCAGCTGGACAGGCCCCGTTCCACAAGCTTTCTTT. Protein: CASSWTGPVPQAFF.

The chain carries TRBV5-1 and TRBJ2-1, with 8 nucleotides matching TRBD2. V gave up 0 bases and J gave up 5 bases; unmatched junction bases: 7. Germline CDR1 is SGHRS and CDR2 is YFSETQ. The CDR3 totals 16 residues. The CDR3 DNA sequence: TGCGCCAGCAGCTTGGTACCGGGAGGGGCGGACAATGAGCAGTTCTTC. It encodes CASSLVPGGADNEQFF.

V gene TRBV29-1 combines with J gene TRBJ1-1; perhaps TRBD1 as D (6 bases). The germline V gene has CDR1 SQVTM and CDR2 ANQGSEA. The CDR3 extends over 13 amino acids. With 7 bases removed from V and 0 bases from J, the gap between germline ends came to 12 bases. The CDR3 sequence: CSARQDLNTEAFF. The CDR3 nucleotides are TGCAGCGCCCGACAGGACCTGAACACTGAAGCTTTCTTT.

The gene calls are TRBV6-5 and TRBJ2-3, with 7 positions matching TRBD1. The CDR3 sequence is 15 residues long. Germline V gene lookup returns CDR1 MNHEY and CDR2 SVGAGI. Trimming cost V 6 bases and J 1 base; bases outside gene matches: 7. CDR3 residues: CASSPRQGGTDTQYF. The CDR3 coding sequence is TGTGCCAGCAGCCCCCGACAGGGAGGCACAGATACGCAGTATTTT.

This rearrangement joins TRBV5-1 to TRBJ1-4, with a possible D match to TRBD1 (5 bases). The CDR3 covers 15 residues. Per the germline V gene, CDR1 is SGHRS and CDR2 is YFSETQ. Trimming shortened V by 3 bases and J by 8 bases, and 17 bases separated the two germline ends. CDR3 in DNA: TGCGCCAGCAGCTATGGGGGGGTCAGGGACGAAAAACTGTTTTTT. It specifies CASSYGGVRDEKLFF.

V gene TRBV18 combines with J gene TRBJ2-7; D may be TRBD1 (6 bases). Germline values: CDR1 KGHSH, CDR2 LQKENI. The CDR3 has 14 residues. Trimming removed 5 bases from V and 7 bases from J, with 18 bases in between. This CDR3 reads CASSTGTDQGEQYF. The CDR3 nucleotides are TGTGCCAGCTCAACCGGGACCGACCAGGGGGAGCAGTACTTC.

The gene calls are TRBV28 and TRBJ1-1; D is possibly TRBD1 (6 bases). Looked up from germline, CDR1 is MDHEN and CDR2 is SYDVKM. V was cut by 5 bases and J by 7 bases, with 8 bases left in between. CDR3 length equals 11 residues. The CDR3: CASSTDSEAFF. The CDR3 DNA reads TGTGCCAGCAGTACGGACAGTGAAGCTTTCTTT.

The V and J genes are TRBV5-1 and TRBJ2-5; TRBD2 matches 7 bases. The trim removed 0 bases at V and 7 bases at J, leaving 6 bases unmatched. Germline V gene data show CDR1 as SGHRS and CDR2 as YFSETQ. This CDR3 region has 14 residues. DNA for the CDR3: TGCGCCAGCAGCTTGGTGGCGGGGGAAGGGACCCAGTACTTC. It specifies CASSLVAGEGTQYF.

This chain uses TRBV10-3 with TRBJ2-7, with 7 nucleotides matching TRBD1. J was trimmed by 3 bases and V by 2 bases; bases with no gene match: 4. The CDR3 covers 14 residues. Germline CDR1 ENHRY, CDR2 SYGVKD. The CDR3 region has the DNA TGTGCCATCAGTGAGGGGACAGCGGACTACGAGCAGTACTTC. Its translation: CAISEGTADYEQYF.

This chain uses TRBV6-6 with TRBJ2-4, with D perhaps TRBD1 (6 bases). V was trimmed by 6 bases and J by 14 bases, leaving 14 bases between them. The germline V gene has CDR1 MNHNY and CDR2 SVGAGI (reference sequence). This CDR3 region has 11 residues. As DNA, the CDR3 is TGTGCCAGCAGCACCGGACAGAACAAGTACTTC. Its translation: CASSTGQNKYF.

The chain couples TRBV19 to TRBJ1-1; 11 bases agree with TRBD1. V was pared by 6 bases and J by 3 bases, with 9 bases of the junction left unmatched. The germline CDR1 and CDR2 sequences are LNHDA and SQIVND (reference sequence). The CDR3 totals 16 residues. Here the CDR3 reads CASSLGQGGGYTEAFF. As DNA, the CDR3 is TGTGCCAGTAGCCTGGGACAGGGGGGAGGGTACACTGAAGCTTTCTTT.

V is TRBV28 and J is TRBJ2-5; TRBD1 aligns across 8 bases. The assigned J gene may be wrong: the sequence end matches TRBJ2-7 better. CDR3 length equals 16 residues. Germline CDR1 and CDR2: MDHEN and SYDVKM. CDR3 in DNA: TGTGCCAGCAGTTCTCCCGGGACAGGTGATACCTACGAGCAGTACTTC. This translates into CASSSPGTGDTYEQYF.

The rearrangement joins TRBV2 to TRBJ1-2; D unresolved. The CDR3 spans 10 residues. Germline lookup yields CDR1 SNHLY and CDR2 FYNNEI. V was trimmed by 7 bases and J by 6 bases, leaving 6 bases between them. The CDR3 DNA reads TGTGCCAGCACCTACGATGGCTACACCTTC. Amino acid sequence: CASTYDGYTF.

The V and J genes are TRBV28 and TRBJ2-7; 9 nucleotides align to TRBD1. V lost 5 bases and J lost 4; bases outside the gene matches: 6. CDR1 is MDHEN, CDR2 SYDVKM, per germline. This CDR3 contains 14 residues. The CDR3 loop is CASSPRTGEYEQYF. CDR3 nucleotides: TGTGCCAGCAGTCCGAGGACAGGGGAGTACGAGCAGTACTTC.

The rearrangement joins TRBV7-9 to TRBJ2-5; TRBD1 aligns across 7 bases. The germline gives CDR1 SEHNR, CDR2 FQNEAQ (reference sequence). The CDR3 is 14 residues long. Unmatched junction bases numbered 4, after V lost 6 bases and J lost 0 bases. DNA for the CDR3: TGTGCCAGCAGTGGACAGGCCAACCAAGAGACCCAGTACTTC. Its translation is CASSGQANQETQYF.

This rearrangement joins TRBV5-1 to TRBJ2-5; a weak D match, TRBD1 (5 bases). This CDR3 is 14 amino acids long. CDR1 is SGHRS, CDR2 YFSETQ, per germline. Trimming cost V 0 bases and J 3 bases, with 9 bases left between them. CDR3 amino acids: CASSLAGQEETQYF. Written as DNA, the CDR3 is TGCGCCAGCAGCTTGGCAGGGCAGGAAGAGACCCAGTACTTC.

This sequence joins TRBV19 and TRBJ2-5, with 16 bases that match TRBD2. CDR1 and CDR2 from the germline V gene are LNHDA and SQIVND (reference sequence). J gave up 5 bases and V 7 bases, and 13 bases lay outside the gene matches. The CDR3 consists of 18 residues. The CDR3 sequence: CASKDPGTSGRARETQYF. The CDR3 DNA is TGTGCCAGTAAAGACCCCGGGACTAGCGGGAGGGCCCGGGAGACCCAGTACTTC.

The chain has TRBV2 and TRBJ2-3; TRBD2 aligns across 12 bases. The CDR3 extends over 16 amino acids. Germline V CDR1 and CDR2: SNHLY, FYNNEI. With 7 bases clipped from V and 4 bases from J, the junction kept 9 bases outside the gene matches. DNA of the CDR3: TGTGCCAGCATCACCGGACTAGCGGGAAGTTCAGATACGCAGTATTTT. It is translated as CASITGLAGSSDTQYF.